The rows below give T cell receptor beta chains drawn from one sample of a study of shared clonotypes between healthy human individuals. Repertoires were generated with immunoSEQ multiplex PCR, while TCRdb's copy carries only in-frame clones and drops some. The repertoire has some 1,400,000 clones, about 96% of them found once; the top ten carry approximately 1.2%. Sample: naive CD4+ T cells sorted from blood. The receptor source for this set is a young man in good health. The CDR3 runs from the conserved cysteine through the conserved F or W. The order of the fields is D gene, J gene, V gene, clone size, CDR3 protein, CDR3 DNA. A D gene is named only where the DNA matches it firmly. The size of a clone is reported for some rows only, either as once, few or many, or as a class for expanded clones.

d_call: .
j_call: TRBJ1-3
v_call: TRBV7-9
clone_size: .
cdr3_aa: CASSPPRDPKFTNTIYF
cdr3_nt: TGTGCCAGCAGCCCCCCCCGGGACCCGAAGTTTACGAACACCATATATTTT

d_call: TRBD2
j_call: TRBJ2-2
v_call: TRBV5-1
clone_size: .
cdr3_aa: CASSRTSGRDTGELFF
cdr3_nt: TGCGCCAGCAGCCGGACTAGCGGGAGAGACACCGGGGAGCTGTTTTTT

d_call: TRBD1
j_call: TRBJ1-3
v_call: TRBV28
clone_size: .
cdr3_aa: CASSYRGPSSGNTIYF
cdr3_nt: TGTGCCAGCAGCTACAGGGGGCCTTCTTCTGGAAACACCATATATTTT

d_call: TRBD2
j_call: TRBJ2-4
v_call: TRBV27
clone_size: .
cdr3_aa: CASGVLGGRRAGKNIQYF
cdr3_nt: TGTGCCAGCGGAGTACTGGGGGGGAGGCGGGCCGGCAAAAACATTCAGTACTTC

d_call: .
j_call: TRBJ2-5
v_call: TRBV19
clone_size: .
cdr3_aa: CASSEQETQYF
cdr3_nt: TGTGCCAGTAGTGAGCAAGAGACCCAGTACTTC

d_call: .
j_call: TRBJ2-7
v_call: TRBV2
clone_size: .
cdr3_aa: CASSTTDGEQYF
cdr3_nt: TGTGCCAGCAGTACTACGGACGGCGAGCAGTACTTC

d_call: .
j_call: TRBJ2-2
v_call: TRBV10-2
clone_size: .
cdr3_aa: CASSVLLKELFF
cdr3_nt: TGCGCCAGCAGTGTCCTCCTGAAAGAGCTGTTTTTT

d_call: TRBD2
j_call: TRBJ2-7
v_call: TRBV4-3
clone_size: .
cdr3_aa: CASSGLGLAGGGEQYF
cdr3_nt: TGCGCCAGCAGCGGACTTGGACTAGCGGGAGGAGGCGAGCAGTACTTC

d_call: TRBD1
j_call: TRBJ2-7
v_call: TRBV28
clone_size: .
cdr3_aa: CASRRQGGVYEQYF
cdr3_nt: TGTGCCAGCAGACGACAGGGGGGGGTGTACGAGCAGTACTTC

d_call: .
j_call: TRBJ2-3
v_call: TRBV28
clone_size: once
cdr3_aa: CASSSLWTDTQYF
cdr3_nt: TGTGCCAGCAGTTCACTATGGACAGATACGCAGTATTTT

d_call: TRBD2
j_call: TRBJ2-1
v_call: TRBV7-2
clone_size: .
cdr3_aa: CASIRSGSYNEQFF
cdr3_nt: TGTGCCAGCATTCGTAGCGGGAGTTACAATGAGCAGTTCTTC

d_call: .
j_call: TRBJ2-1
v_call: TRBV9
clone_size: .
cdr3_aa: CASSVAGNSPSNEQFF
cdr3_nt: TGTGCCAGCAGCGTAGCAGGGAACAGCCCTAGCAATGAGCAGTTCTTC

d_call: .
j_call: TRBJ2-1
v_call: TRBV7-9
clone_size: .
cdr3_aa: CASSPIERYNEQFF
cdr3_nt: TGTGCCAGCAGCCCTATTGAGCGCTACAATGAGCAGTTCTTC

d_call: .
j_call: TRBJ1-2
v_call: TRBV15
clone_size: .
cdr3_aa: CATSRDSGLNYGYTF
cdr3_nt: TGTGCCACCAGCAGAGATTCAGGGCTTAACTATGGCTACACCTTC

d_call: TRBD1
j_call: TRBJ2-1
v_call: TRBV4-1
clone_size: .
cdr3_aa: CASSQDSVGTGTYNEQFF
cdr3_nt: TGCGCCAGCAGCCAAGATTCAGTCGGGACAGGGACCTACAATGAGCAGTTCTTC

d_call: .
j_call: TRBJ1-3
v_call: TRBV11-3
clone_size: .
cdr3_aa: CASSSNRGNTIYF
cdr3_nt: TGTGCCAGCAGCTCGAACAGGGGAAACACCATATATTTT

d_call: .
j_call: TRBJ2-7
v_call: TRBV9
clone_size: .
cdr3_aa: CASSVTESILYEQYF
cdr3_nt: TGTGCCAGCAGCGTCACGGAGAGTATCCTCTACGAGCAGTACTTC

d_call: .
j_call: TRBJ2-6
v_call: TRBV5-1
clone_size: .
cdr3_aa: CASDPWQGNYSGANVLTF
cdr3_nt: TGCGCCAGCGACCCCTGGCAGGGAAATTACTCTGGGGCCAACGTCCTGACTTTC

d_call: .
j_call: TRBJ2-3
v_call: TRBV4-3
clone_size: .
cdr3_aa: CASSQAWLQRTDTQYF
cdr3_nt: TGCGCCAGCAGCCAAGCGTGGTTACAGCGCACAGATACGCAGTATTTT

d_call: TRBD2
j_call: TRBJ2-1
v_call: TRBV28
clone_size: .
cdr3_aa: CASSMDSGRVGSEQFF
cdr3_nt: TGTGCCAGCAGTATGGATAGCGGGAGAGTTGGTAGTGAGCAGTTCTTC

d_call: TRBD2
j_call: TRBJ2-1
v_call: TRBV7-9
clone_size: .
cdr3_aa: CASSPRGLVGYNEQFF
cdr3_nt: TGTGCCAGCAGCCCGCGAGGACTAGTTGGCTACAATGAGCAGTTCTTC

d_call: .
j_call: TRBJ2-7
v_call: TRBV30
clone_size: .
cdr3_aa: CAWNYGGLSYEQYF
cdr3_nt: TGTGCCTGGAATTACGGAGGCCTTTCCTACGAGCAGTACTTC

d_call: .
j_call: TRBJ2-3
v_call: TRBV7-8
clone_size: once
cdr3_aa: CASSLKDAYTQYF
cdr3_nt: TGTGCCAGCAGCCTCAAGGACGCATATACGCAGTATTTT

d_call: .
j_call: TRBJ2-3
v_call: TRBV18
clone_size: .
cdr3_aa: CASSPSRGDTQYF
cdr3_nt: TGTGCCAGCTCACCGTCCCGGGGAGATACGCAGTATTTT

d_call: TRBD2
j_call: TRBJ2-7
v_call: TRBV5-8
clone_size: .
cdr3_aa: CASSLVYGGEQYF
cdr3_nt: TGTGCCAGCAGCTTGGTATACGGGGGGGAGCAGTACTTC

d_call: .
j_call: TRBJ2-2
v_call: TRBV13
clone_size: .
cdr3_aa: CASSLSLIRELFF
cdr3_nt: TGTGCCAGCAGCTTATCTTTAATCCGGGAGCTGTTTTTT

d_call: .
j_call: TRBJ2-3
v_call: TRBV2
clone_size: .
cdr3_aa: CASSEGVRPDTQYF
cdr3_nt: TGTGCCAGCAGTGAAGGGGTCCGGCCAGATACGCAGTATTTT

d_call: .
j_call: TRBJ2-7
v_call: TRBV7-9
clone_size: .
cdr3_aa: CASSLEPTGEQYF
cdr3_nt: TGTGCCAGCAGCTTAGAACCGACGGGCGAGCAGTACTTC

d_call: .
j_call: TRBJ1-3
v_call: TRBV7-6
clone_size: .
cdr3_aa: CASSLAATMSSGNTIYF
cdr3_nt: TGTGCCAGCAGCTTAGCGGCGACCATGAGCTCTGGAAACACCATATATTTT

d_call: .
j_call: TRBJ1-1
v_call: TRBV28
clone_size: .
cdr3_aa: CASSEGLGTEAFF
cdr3_nt: TGTGCCAGCTCCGAGGGGTTGGGCACTGAAGCTTTCTTT

d_call: .
j_call: TRBJ2-7
v_call: TRBV30
clone_size: .
cdr3_aa: CAWSGDYRTYEQYF
cdr3_nt: TGTGCCTGGAGTGGAGACTACCGGACCTACGAGCAGTACTTC

d_call: .
j_call: TRBJ2-1
v_call: TRBV4-1
clone_size: .
cdr3_aa: CASSQDLYEQFF
cdr3_nt: TGCGCCAGCAGCCAAGATTTATATGAGCAGTTCTTC

d_call: TRBD1
j_call: TRBJ1-2
v_call: TRBV18
clone_size: few
cdr3_aa: CASSQQGTSELNYGYTF
cdr3_nt: TGTGCCAGCTCACAACAGGGGACCTCCGAACTCAACTATGGCTACACCTTC

d_call: TRBD2
j_call: TRBJ2-1
v_call: TRBV6-1
clone_size: .
cdr3_aa: CASSEFTSGFYNEQFF
cdr3_nt: TGTGCCAGCAGTGAATTTACTAGCGGGTTCTACAATGAGCAGTTCTTC

d_call: TRBD2
j_call: TRBJ2-5
v_call: TRBV9
clone_size: .
cdr3_aa: CASSPGGGTLGETQYF
cdr3_nt: TGTGCCAGCAGCCCGGGAGGTGGGACCTTGGGAGAGACCCAGTACTTC

d_call: TRBD2
j_call: TRBJ2-7
v_call: TRBV6-1
clone_size: once
cdr3_aa: CASSGGRGAYEQYF
cdr3_nt: TGTGCCAGCAGTGGTGGCCGGGGGGCCTACGAGCAGTACTTC

d_call: TRBD1
j_call: TRBJ1-5
v_call: TRBV5-6
clone_size: .
cdr3_aa: CASSSGQGLSNQPQHF
cdr3_nt: TGTGCCAGCAGCTCAGGACAGGGTCTTAGCAATCAGCCCCAGCATTTT

d_call: .
j_call: TRBJ2-1
v_call: TRBV20-1
clone_size: .
cdr3_aa: CSVEGLNEQFF
cdr3_nt: TGCAGTGTAGAGGGATTAAATGAGCAGTTCTTC

d_call: TRBD2
j_call: TRBJ2-1
v_call: TRBV5-6
clone_size: .
cdr3_aa: CASSLPGLAEENEQFF
cdr3_nt: TGTGCCAGCAGCTTACCGGGACTAGCGGAGGAAAATGAGCAGTTCTTC

d_call: TRBD1
j_call: TRBJ1-5
v_call: TRBV19
clone_size: .
cdr3_aa: CASKPFGQGVSQPQHF
cdr3_nt: TGTGCCAGTAAACCCTTTGGGCAGGGGGTAAGTCAGCCCCAGCATTTT

d_call: .
j_call: TRBJ2-7
v_call: TRBV28
clone_size: .
cdr3_aa: CASSPVGYEQYF
cdr3_nt: TGTGCCAGCAGTCCCGTCGGCTACGAGCAGTACTTC

d_call: .
j_call: TRBJ1-4
v_call: TRBV5-4
clone_size: .
cdr3_aa: CASSPVGANEKLFF
cdr3_nt: TGTGCCAGCAGTCCGGTTGGGGCTAATGAAAAACTGTTTTTT

d_call: TRBD2
j_call: TRBJ2-3
v_call: TRBV5-1
clone_size: .
cdr3_aa: CASSAWTSGIWDTQYF
cdr3_nt: TGCGCCAGCAGCGCCTGGACTAGCGGGATATGGGATACGCAGTATTTT

d_call: .
j_call: TRBJ1-2
v_call: TRBV6-1
clone_size: .
cdr3_aa: CASSEGSTGGGGYTF
cdr3_nt: TGTGCCAGCAGTGAAGGTTCGACGGGCGGCGGAGGCTACACCTTC

d_call: .
j_call: TRBJ2-3
v_call: TRBV21-1
clone_size: .
cdr3_aa: CASSIPEVDTQYF
cdr3_nt: TGTGCCAGCAGCATCCCAGAGGTGGATACGCAGTATTTT

d_call: .
j_call: TRBJ1-1
v_call: TRBV6-5
clone_size: .
cdr3_aa: CASSYSAGWTEAFF
cdr3_nt: TGTGCCAGCAGTTACTCCGCCGGTTGGACTGAAGCTTTCTTT

d_call: TRBD2
j_call: TRBJ2-7
v_call: TRBV2
clone_size: .
cdr3_aa: CASSVEREAYEQYF
cdr3_nt: TGTGCCAGCAGTGTGGAACGGGAGGCCTACGAGCAGTACTTC

d_call: .
j_call: TRBJ2-7
v_call: TRBV11-2
clone_size: .
cdr3_aa: CASSLDAGGSYEQYF
cdr3_nt: TGTGCCAGCAGCTTAGATGCCGGTGGTTCCTACGAGCAGTACTTC

d_call: .
j_call: TRBJ2-7
v_call: TRBV5-6
clone_size: .
cdr3_aa: CASSSGPYEQYF
cdr3_nt: TGTGCCAGCAGCTCCGGGCCCTACGAGCAGTACTTC

d_call: .
j_call: TRBJ1-1
v_call: TRBV2
clone_size: .
cdr3_aa: CASSFDRNTEAFF
cdr3_nt: TGTGCCAGCAGTTTCGACAGGAACACTGAAGCTTTCTTT

d_call: .
j_call: TRBJ2-2
v_call: TRBV5-1
clone_size: .
cdr3_aa: CASRIGGENTGELFF
cdr3_nt: TGCGCCAGCAGGATAGGAGGGGAGAACACCGGGGAGCTGTTTTTT

d_call: .
j_call: TRBJ2-7
v_call: TRBV11-2
clone_size: .
cdr3_aa: CASTTGRATSYEQYF
cdr3_nt: TGTGCCAGCACCACCGGACGGGCCACCTCCTACGAGCAGTACTTC

d_call: .
j_call: TRBJ2-5
v_call: TRBV5-4
clone_size: .
cdr3_aa: CASSLGWEQETQYF
cdr3_nt: TGTGCCAGCAGCTTGGGCTGGGAACAAGAGACCCAGTACTTC

d_call: TRBD1
j_call: TRBJ2-5
v_call: TRBV7-9
clone_size: .
cdr3_aa: CASSLRTGGVETQYF
cdr3_nt: TGTGCCAGCAGCTTAAGGACAGGGGGCGTGGAGACCCAGTACTTC